The rows below give T cell receptor beta chains drawn from one sample of a study of blood T cell repertoires in COVID-19. Measured with immunoSEQ multiplex PCR; TCRdb has only the in-frame clones, and not every one. Of about 150,000 clones listed, 79% were seen once; the top ten hold approximately 8.6%. The sample consisted of peripheral blood. These receptors came from a man between 50 and 59 years old with active or convalescent COVID-19. Both conserved end residues are part of each CDR3. The D gene is left open where the match is weak. A clone size is listed for some rows: how often the clone was seen (once, few, many), or a class if it is expanded.

CDR3 | DNA | V | D | length | J | size
CASSPDRGLNYGYTF | TGCGCCAGCAGCCCGGACAGGGGCCTTAACTATGGCTACACCTTC | TRBV5-1 | TRBD1 | 15 | TRBJ1-2 | -
CASSRNQPQHF | TGTGCCAGCAGTCGGAATCAGCCCCAGCATTTT | TRBV2 | - | 11 | TRBJ1-5 | -
CAWSAGEPNFNQPQHF | TGTGCCTGGAGTGCAGGCGAACCTAATTTCAATCAGCCCCAGCATTTT | TRBV30 | - | 16 | TRBJ1-5 | -
CASSFLRGRKGKNIQYF | TGTGCCAGCAGCTTTTTGCGCGGGAGGAAAGGCAAAAACATTCAGTACTTC | TRBV11-2 | TRBD2 | 17 | TRBJ2-4 | -
CASSWTSGRPDTQYF | TGTGCCAGCAGTTGGACTAGCGGGAGACCAGATACGCAGTATTTT | TRBV7-2 | TRBD2 | 15 | TRBJ2-3 | -
CASSLDPQIYEQYF | TGTGCCAGCAGCTTAGATCCCCAGATCTACGAGCAGTACTTC | TRBV11-2 | - | 14 | TRBJ2-7 | once
CASSLLAGSTNQPQHF | TGTGCCAGCAGTTTACTTGCAGGGTCGACCAATCAGCCCCAGCATTTT | TRBV27 | - | 16 | TRBJ1-5 | few
CASKQGNEKLFF | TGCGCCAGTAAACAGGGGAATGAAAAACTGTTTTTT | TRBV10-2 | TRBD1 | 12 | TRBJ1-4 | once
CASSWTSGSTGELFF | TGTGCCAGCAGCTGGACTAGCGGATCGACCGGGGAGCTGTTTTTT | TRBV11-3 | TRBD2 | 15 | TRBJ2-2 | -
CASSSLGTRYGYTF | TGTGCCAGCAGTTCCTTAGGGACACGGTACGGCTACACCTTC | TRBV28 | - | 14 | TRBJ1-2 | -
CASSEGQGVKYGYTF | TGTGCCAGCAGTGAAGGGCAGGGGGTGAAGTATGGCTACACCTTC | TRBV6-1 | TRBD1 | 15 | TRBJ1-2 | -
CASSEERLRTDTQYF | TGTGCCAGCAGTGAAGAGAGGTTACGCACAGATACGCAGTATTTT | TRBV2 | - | 15 | TRBJ2-3 | -
CASSGVTARSYNEQFF | TGTGCCAGCAGTGGGGTGACAGCACGCTCCTACAATGAGCAGTTCTTC | TRBV2 | - | 16 | TRBJ2-1 | -
CASSSSGRGYEQYF | TGTGCCAGCAGTTCCTCTGGACGGGGGTACGAGCAGTACTTC | TRBV28 | - | 14 | TRBJ2-7 | -